Shown below are 27 T cell receptor beta chains from a single sample sequenced in a study of blood T cell repertoires in COVID-19. Some clones are missing from TCRdb's copy, which holds only in-frame ones; the method was immunoSEQ multiplex PCR. The profile covers about 200,000 clones, with 65% to 90% appearing a single time and approximately 13% taken by the ten largest. The source material was peripheral blood. The receptors come from a human donor in a cohort sampled during active COVID-19.

The V call is TRBV7-2, the J call TRBJ2-5; weak D call: TRBD2 (6 bases). The CDR3 has 13 residues. The germline gives CDR1 SGHTA, CDR2 FQGNSA. The V gene lost 5 bases and the J gene lost 5 bases, with 12 bases spanning the gap. CDR3 coding DNA: TGTGCCAGCAGCGGGAGACGGGGGGAGACCCAGTACTTC. Its protein product is CASSGRRGETQYF.

The chain couples TRBV28 to TRBJ2-7, with a possible D match to TRBD2 (7 bases). Germline CDR1 and CDR2: MDHEN and SYDVKM. This CDR3 is built from 15 residues. V lost 1 base, J lost 1 base, and 11 bases lay in between. The CDR3 loop reads CASSLSGEGSYEQYF. CDR3 nucleotides: TGTGCCAGCAGTTTATCAGGGGAGGGGTCCTACGAGCAGTACTTC.

The rearrangement uses TRBV27 and TRBJ2-3; 9 positions match TRBD2. Germline CDR1 is MNHEY and CDR2 is SMNVEV (reference sequence). There are 17 residues in the CDR3. Trimming cost V 4 bases and J 1 base; bases outside gene matches: 9. The CDR3 DNA is TGTGCCAGCAGTTCTATGTTAGCGGGAGTCGGCACAGATACGCAGTATTTT. Protein: CASSSMLAGVGTDTQYF.

The V call is TRBV5-1, the J call TRBJ1-1; 7 bases line up with TRBD1. Germline CDR1 and CDR2: SGHRS and YFSETQ. The ends lost 3 bases at V and 7 bases at J; junction bases unmatched: 9. The CDR3 is made up of 14 amino acids. The CDR3 DNA is TGCGCCAGCAGCTCGGACAGGACCACCAATGAAGCTTTCTTT. Amino acids: CASSSDRTTNEAFF.

The V and J genes are TRBV12-3 or TRBV12-4 and TRBJ2-7; possibly TRBD2 for D (6 bases). The CDR3 is made up of 13 amino acids. V lost 5 bases, J lost 6 bases, and 14 bases lay in between. The DNA of the CDR3 is TGTGCCAGCAGTCTTCAGGAGGGTGGCGAGCAGTACTTC. Translated: CASSLQEGGEQYF.

The chain has TRBV9 and TRBJ1-3; 7 positions match TRBD1. The CDR3 runs 14 residues. Germline loops: CDR1 SGDLS, CDR2 YYNGEE. Losses at the gene ends were 0 bases for V and 9 bases for J; bases not matched to a gene: 6. The CDR3: CASSVEGARSTIYF. For the CDR3, the DNA is TGTGCCAGCAGCGTAGAGGGGGCTCGGAGCACCATATATTTT.

This chain uses TRBV7-9 with TRBJ2-7, with a possible D match to TRBD2 (6 bases). CDR3 length: 15 residues. Trimming took off 1 base at V and 6 bases at J, with 16 bases between the two ends. From germline, CDR1 is SEHNR and CDR2 FQNEAQ (reference sequence). The CDR3 here is CASSLVSTGAGEQYF. CDR3 sequence (DNA): TGTGCCAGCAGCTTAGTATCAACGGGAGCCGGCGAGCAGTACTTC.

The chain couples TRBV30 to TRBJ1-2; unclear D gene. CDR3 size: 12 residues. Germline V gene sequence: CDR1 GTSNPN, CDR2 SVGIG (reference sequence). The germline V and J ends were trimmed by 2 bases and 3 bases, with 7 bases remaining between them. This chain's CDR3 is CAWSPGYYGYTF. CDR3 bases: TGTGCCTGGAGTCCCGGGTACTATGGCTACACCTTC. Filled out from reference TRBV30 and TRBJ1-2, the complete variable domain reads SQTIHQWPATLVQPVGSPLSLECTVEGTSNPNLYWYRQAAGRGLQLLFYSVGIGQISSEVPQNLSASRPQDRQFILSSKKLLLSDSGFYLCAWSPGYYGYTFGSGTRLTVV.

In its sample, this clone was seen once. This chain connects TRBV7-9 to TRBJ2-7; D is unresolved. V was shortened by 5 bases and J by 6 bases, with 8 bases between the two germline ends. The CDR3 extends over 11 amino acids. Per germline, CDR1 SEHNR and CDR2 FQNEAQ (reference sequence). CDR3 residues: CASSLPSEQYF. CDR3 bases: TGTGCCAGCAGCCTTCCCTCCGAGCAGTACTTC.

This chain uses TRBV7-9 with TRBJ2-2; TRBD2 matches at 13 bases. The CDR3 sequence is 16 residues long. Trimming took 10 bases from V and 0 from J; bases not matched to a gene: 5. The germline gives CDR1 SEHNR, CDR2 FQNEAQ (reference sequence). CDR3 DNA: TGTGCCAACCTGGGACTAGCGGGAACGAACACCGGGGAGCTGTTTTTT. Its translation is CANLGLAGTNTGELFF. The whole variable domain, filled in from reference TRBV7-9 and TRBJ2-2, reads DTGVSQNPRHKITKRGQNVTFRCDPISEHNRLYWYRQTLGQGPEFLTYFQNEAQLEKSRLLSDRFSAERPKGSFSTLEIQRTEQGDSAMYLCANLGLAGTNTGELFFGEGSRLTVL.

Comments on this clone: The junction departs from the called germline gene at one end, perhaps through a read error. The chain joins TRBV28 to TRBJ1-3; 7 nucleotides line up with TRBD1. The CDR3 sequence is 14 residues long. Germline V gives CDR1 MDHEN, CDR2 SYDVKM. The CDR3 here is CASSFRGPGNTIYF. The DNA of the CDR3 is TGTGCCAGTAGTTTTAGGGGGCCCGGAAACACCATATATTTT. The full variable domain, rest sourced from reference TRBV28 and TRBJ1-3, is DVKVTQSSRYLVKRTGEKVFLECVQDMDHENMFWYRQDPGLGLRLIYFSYDVKMKEKGDIPEGYSVSREKKERFSLILESASTNQTSMYLCASSFRGPGNTIYFGEGSWLTVV.

V is TRBV7-2 and J is TRBJ2-2; possibly TRBD2 for D (5 bases). Germline CDR1 is SGHTA and CDR2 is FQGNSA. The CDR3 covers 17 residues. The germline V and J ends were trimmed by 4 bases and 2 bases, with 17 bases remaining between them. CDR3 residues: CASSSRSTGINTGELFF. CDR3 bases: TGTGCCAGCAGCTCTCGAAGTACCGGGATCAACACCGGGGAGCTGTTTTTT.

Comment on this clone: Other DNA sequences from this sample encode an identical CDR3 as well. The genes are TRBV2 and TRBJ1-5; TRBD1 matches at 8 bases. CDR1 and CDR2 from the germline V gene are SNHLY and FYNNEI. CDR3 length: 15 residues. Trimming removed 6 bases from V and 0 bases from J; junction bases left unmatched: 4. Here the CDR3 DNA reads TGTGCCAGCAGGACACAGGGGGTTAGCAATCAGCCCCAGCATTTT. It yields the protein CASRTQGVSNQPQHF.

With regard to this clone: At one of its ends the junction is not consistent with the germline gene, which may arise from a read error. V and J are TRBV7-9 and TRBJ2-1; 11 nucleotides match TRBD2. There are 15 residues in the CDR3. Germline V CDR1 and CDR2: SEHNR, FQNEAQ (reference sequence). In nucleotides, the CDR3 is TGTGCCAGCAGGTTAGCGGGAGGGACCTACAATGAGCAGTTCTTC. Translated: CASRLAGGTYNEQFF.

Worth noting for this clone: This specimen includes other DNA sequences encoding the same CDR3. The rearrangement links TRBV27 to TRBJ2-7; no clear D gene. Trimming stripped 5 bases from V and 4 bases from J, with 9 bases between. The V gene's germline CDR1 is MNHEY and CDR2 SMNVEV (reference sequence). This CDR3 has 12 residues. The CDR3: CASSPTGYEQYF. Written as DNA, the CDR3 is TGTGCCAGCAGTCCTACGGGTTACGAGCAGTACTTC.

The V gene is TRBV30, the J gene TRBJ2-7; tentative D call: TRBD2 (7 bases). With 1 base removed from V and 0 bases from J, the gap between germline ends came to 10 bases. Per the germline V gene, CDR1 is GTSNPN and CDR2 is SVGIG (reference sequence). The CDR3 loop spans 14 amino acids. CDR3 residues: CAWSERGASYEQYF. The CDR3 DNA sequence: TGTGCCTGGAGTGAACGGGGGGCCTCCTACGAGCAGTACTTC.

This rearrangement joins TRBV2 to TRBJ2-7, with D possibly TRBD1 on 6 matching bases. Trimming left V 5 bases short and J 1 base short, with 15 bases between. CDR1 SNHLY and CDR2 FYNNEI come from the germline V gene. The CDR3 runs 15 residues. The CDR3 DNA reads TGTGCCAGCAGTATAGACAGGACGAGTTCCTACGAGCAGTACTTC. It encodes CASSIDRTSSYEQYF.

This rearrangement joins TRBV6-5 to TRBJ2-1; 13 positions match TRBD2. The CDR3 is 14 residues long. V was clipped by 2 bases and J by 12 bases; unmatched bases: 4. Looked up from germline, CDR1 is MNHEY and CDR2 is SVGAGI. The CDR3 protein is CASSYVLAGGPQFF. The CDR3 coding sequence is TGTGCCAGCAGTTACGTACTAGCGGGAGGGCCGCAGTTCTTC.

J is TRBJ2-7 and V is TRBV5-4; 10 bases fit TRBD2. Germline V lookup: CDR1 SGHNT, CDR2 YYREEE (reference sequence). V was clipped by 4 bases and J by 7 bases; unmatched bases: 5. The CDR3 has 13 residues. The CDR3 DNA is TGTGCCAGCAGCCCCGGACTAGCGGATGAGCAGTACTTC. This codes for CASSPGLADEQYF. The whole variable domain, filled in from reference TRBV5-4 and TRBJ2-7, reads ETGVTQSPTHLIKTRGQQVTLRCSSQSGHNTVSWYQQALGQGPQFIFQYYREEENGRGNFPPRFSGLQFPNYSSELNVNALELDDSALYLCASSPGLADEQYFGPGTRLTVT.

The gene calls are TRBV27 and TRBJ2-1; tentative D call: TRBD1 (5 bases). Between the trimmed V and J ends, which lost 6 bases and 0 bases, there was a span of 12 bases. Germline assignment: CDR1 MNHEY and CDR2 SMNVEV (reference sequence). The CDR3 is 15 amino acids. The CDR3 spells CASSLTANSYNEQFF. The DNA for the CDR3 is TGTGCCAGCAGCCTGACAGCGAACTCCTACAATGAGCAGTTCTTC.

The chain uses TRBV2 and TRBJ2-1, with D maybe TRBD1 (6 bases). From germline, CDR1 is SNHLY and CDR2 FYNNEI. This CDR3 contains 19 residues. The V end lost 5 bases, the J end lost 0 bases, and 23 bases lay between the germline ends. The CDR3 bases are TGTGCCAGCAGTCAAACCGGGACAACCAGAACCAGCTCCTACAATGAGCAGTTCTTC. Protein sequence: CASSQTGTTRTSSYNEQFF.

The rearrangement joins TRBV9 to TRBJ1-6, with 9 bases aligning to TRBD1. In germline, CDR1 is SGDLS, CDR2 YYNGEE. Trimming took 3 bases from V and 7 from J; bases not matched to a gene: 8. CDR3 length equals 16 residues. The CDR3 protein is CASSANRDRENSPLHF. The CDR3 nucleotides are TGTGCCAGCAGCGCCAACCGGGACAGGGAAAATTCACCCCTCCACTTT. The full variable domain, rest sourced from reference TRBV9 and TRBJ1-6, is DSGVTQTPKHLITATGQRVTLRCSPRSGDLSVYWYQQSLDQGLQFLIQYYNGEERAKGNILERFSAQQFPDLHSELNLSSLELGDSALYFCASSANRDRENSPLHFGNGTRLTVT.

This chain joins TRBV2 and TRBJ2-4; 11 nucleotides agree with TRBD1. Germline V gene sequence: CDR1 SNHLY, CDR2 FYNNEI. This CDR3 spans 14 amino acids. V was pared by 4 bases and J by 6 bases, with 2 bases of the junction left unmatched. DNA for the CDR3: TGTGCCAGCAGTGGGACAGGGGGCTTAAACATTCAGTACTTC. Its protein product is CASSGTGGLNIQYF.

The J gene is TRBJ2-7, the V gene TRBV5-1, with TRBD1 as a possible D gene (6 bases). The CDR3 consists of 15 residues. V was shortened by 2 bases and J by 4 bases, with 16 bases between the two germline ends. CDR1 is SGHRS and CDR2 is YFSETQ in the germline V gene. CDR3 amino acids: CASSLRTDAFYEQYF. The CDR3 nucleotides are TGCGCCAGCAGCTTACGGACAGACGCCTTTTACGAGCAGTACTTC. Variable domain in full (rest from reference TRBV5-1 and TRBJ2-7): KAGVTQTPRYLIKTRGQQVTLSCSPISGHRSVSWYQQTPGQGLQFLFEYFSETQRNKGNFPGRFSGRQFSNSRSEMNVSTLELGDSALYLCASSLRTDAFYEQYFGPGTRLTVT.

The chain is built from TRBV19 and TRBJ2-1; D might be TRBD1 (5 bases). V dropped 5 bases and J dropped 5 bases, with 16 bases sitting between them. The CDR3 is 15 residues long. Germline assignment: CDR1 LNHDA and CDR2 SQIVND (reference sequence). For the CDR3, the DNA is TGTGCCAGTAGTCACCCGGGCCGCAGGGACAATGAGCAGTTCTTC. It codes for CASSHPGRRDNEQFF. Looking up the rest from reference TRBV19 and TRBJ2-1 gives the full variable domain: DGGITQSPKYLFRKEGQNVTLSCEQNLNHDAMYWYRQDPGQGLRLIYYSQIVNDFQKGDIAEGYSVSREKKESFPLTVTSAQKNPTAFYLCASSHPGRRDNEQFFGPGTRLTVL.

This chain uses TRBV2 with TRBJ1-6; 8 bases are shared with TRBD1. The germline CDR1 and CDR2 sequences are SNHLY and FYNNEI. CDR3 length equals 15 residues. With V trimmed by 7 bases and J by 9 bases, 11 bases remained unmatched. CDR3 DNA sequence: TGTGCCAGCATAATACGAGCAGGGGGCAGTTCACCCCTCCACTTT. This encodes CASIIRAGGSSPLHF.

This clone was observed once. The chain employs TRBV28 and TRBJ2-5; 9 bases line up with TRBD2. After removal of 6 bases from V and 2 bases from J, the junction contained 4 bases not matched to a gene. The CDR3 covers 14 residues. Germline V lookup: CDR1 MDHEN, CDR2 SYDVKM. CDR3 bases: TGTGCCAGCAGGCATCTAGCGGGACAAGAGACCCAGTACTTC. Translation: CASRHLAGQETQYF.